Sequencing of this T cell receptor beta chain was carried out in a study of graft-versus-host responses after intestinal transplantation. Across the whole study: Among the recipients, all got anti-thymocyte globulin induction and then tacrolimus and steroids for two to four years. Points from the study as a whole: GvH clones occurred in recipient marrow; some first appeared in ileum or blood. Within the allografts of patients who had graft-donor T cell macrochimerism, graft-versus-host to host-versus-graft clonal ratios were high.

Assay: immunoSEQ multiplex PCR; the TCRdb copy retains only in-frame clones and omits some. Of 20,000 to 25,000 clones listed, over 35% are singletons. The trim removed 3 bases at V and 3 bases at J, leaving 3 bases unmatched. This CDR3 contains 15 residues. Germline V CDR1 and CDR2: LNHDA, SQIVND (reference sequence). Plated together were roughly 200,000 CFSE-labeled responder cells and roughly 200,000 irradiated, violet-dye-labeled stimulator cells. After the reaction, proliferating CFSE-low CD3+CD4+ and CD3+CD8+ responders were sorted. The sample was alloreactive CD8+ T cells from a mixed lymphocyte reaction culture, taken before transplantation. Documented subset: CFSE-low proliferating T cells sorted from roughly six-day pre-transplant mixed lymphocyte reaction (GvH or HvG direction). The sequence came from a human patient who was an organ donor for intestinal transplantation. The chain links TRBV19 to TRBJ2-2, with TRBD2 identical over 8 bases. CDR3 residues: CASSMAGGDTGELFF. Here the CDR3 DNA reads TGTGCCAGTAGTATGGCCGGGGGGGACACCGGGGAGCTGTTTTTT.